Each of the 9 T cell receptor beta chains below was sequenced from the same sample in a study of T cell responses to AZD1222 COVID-19 vaccine. Only in-frame clones appear in the TCRdb table, and some are missing; sequencing was by immunoSEQ multiplex PCR. The sample contains roughly 160,000 clones, around 85% of which appear only once. The material sequenced was peripheral blood, taken 28 days after the second AZD1222 dose. The origin of the receptors is an adult who received the AZD1222 COVID-19 vaccine.

V is TRBV3-1 (or the pseudogene TRBV3-2) and J is TRBJ1-2; D not resolved. Per the germline V gene, CDR1 is LGHDT and CDR2 is YNNKEL (reference sequence). The V gene lost 9 bases and the J gene lost 6 bases, with 8 bases spanning the gap. This CDR3 spans 10 amino acids. The CDR3 loop reads CARREDGYTF. In DNA, the CDR3 is TGTGCCAGAAGGGAAGATGGCTACACCTTC.

This clone appeared once. This sequence joins TRBV18 and TRBJ2-7, with 7 nucleotides matching TRBD1. There are 14 residues in the CDR3. Germline loops: CDR1 KGHSH, CDR2 LQKENI. V trimming: 4 bases; J trimming: 0 bases; junction bases outside the gene matches: 3. The CDR3 DNA sequence: TGTGCCAGCTCACTGGACAGGAACTCCTACGAGCAGTACTTC. It translates to CASSLDRNSYEQYF.

This clone is a singleton in its sample. V usage is TRBV19 and J usage is TRBJ2-3; 9 bases fit TRBD2. The CDR3 consists of 18 residues. V gave up 3 bases and J gave up 2 bases; unmatched junction bases: 12. Germline loops: CDR1 LNHDA, CDR2 SQIVND (reference sequence). This CDR3 is CASSISSGGKLSTDTQYF. CDR3 DNA: TGTGCCAGTAGTATCTCGAGCGGGGGGAAATTATCCACAGATACGCAGTATTTT.

The V call is TRBV5-6, the J call TRBJ2-7; no definite D call. This CDR3 region has 15 residues. Germline-derived CDR1 and CDR2 are SGHDT and YYEEEE. The V and J ends lost 0 bases and 2 bases respectively, with 12 bases between them. The CDR3 loop is CASSLVRKGTYEQYF. CDR3 coding DNA: TGTGCCAGCAGCTTGGTCAGGAAAGGAACCTACGAGCAGTACTTC.

This clone appeared a single time. This chain connects TRBV6-5 to TRBJ2-1, with D perhaps matching TRBD1 (5 bases). This CDR3 has 14 residues. Trimming cost V 6 bases and J 0 bases, with 9 bases left between them. The germline gives CDR1 MNHEY, CDR2 SVGAGI. The chain's CDR3 is CASRTVRSYNEQFF. The CDR3 DNA reads TGTGCCAGCAGGACAGTCCGCTCCTACAATGAGCAGTTCTTC.

The chain combines TRBV12-5 with TRBJ2-1, with 7 bases identical to TRBD2. The ends lost 6 bases at V and 9 bases at J; junction bases unmatched: 8. Germline CDR1 LGHNT, CDR2 FRNRAP. This CDR3 comprises 13 residues. The CDR3 is CASGPSGAGEQFF. In DNA, the CDR3 is TGTGCTAGTGGGCCCAGCGGGGCCGGTGAGCAGTTCTTC.

The rearrangement joins TRBV25-1 to TRBJ2-7; D ambiguous. The CDR3 contains 13 residues. CDR1 MGHDK and CDR2 SYGVNS come from the germline V gene. The germline V and J ends were trimmed by 2 bases and 3 bases, with 8 bases remaining between them. CDR3 in amino acids: CASSENRIYEQYF. The CDR3 DNA follows: TGTGCCAGCAGTGAAAACAGAATCTACGAGCAGTACTTC.

V usage is TRBV19 and J usage is TRBJ1-5; 9 bases align to TRBD1. V gave up 6 bases and J gave up 3 bases; unmatched junction bases: 6. CDR3 length: 15 residues. Per germline, CDR1 LNHDA and CDR2 SQIVND (reference sequence). The CDR3 sequence: CASSRGQGPNQPQHF. The CDR3 DNA reads TGTGCCAGTAGCCGGGGACAGGGACCCAATCAGCCCCAGCATTTT.

This chain uses TRBV9 with TRBJ1-3; a weak D match, TRBD1 (6 bases). CDR3 length: 15 amino acids. V lost 0 bases and J 2 bases, leaving 9 bases between the germline ends. Germline loops: CDR1 SGDLS, CDR2 YYNGEE. CDR3: CASSVGGGTGNTIYF. The CDR3 coding sequence is TGTGCCAGCAGCGTAGGAGGGGGGACTGGAAACACCATATATTTT.